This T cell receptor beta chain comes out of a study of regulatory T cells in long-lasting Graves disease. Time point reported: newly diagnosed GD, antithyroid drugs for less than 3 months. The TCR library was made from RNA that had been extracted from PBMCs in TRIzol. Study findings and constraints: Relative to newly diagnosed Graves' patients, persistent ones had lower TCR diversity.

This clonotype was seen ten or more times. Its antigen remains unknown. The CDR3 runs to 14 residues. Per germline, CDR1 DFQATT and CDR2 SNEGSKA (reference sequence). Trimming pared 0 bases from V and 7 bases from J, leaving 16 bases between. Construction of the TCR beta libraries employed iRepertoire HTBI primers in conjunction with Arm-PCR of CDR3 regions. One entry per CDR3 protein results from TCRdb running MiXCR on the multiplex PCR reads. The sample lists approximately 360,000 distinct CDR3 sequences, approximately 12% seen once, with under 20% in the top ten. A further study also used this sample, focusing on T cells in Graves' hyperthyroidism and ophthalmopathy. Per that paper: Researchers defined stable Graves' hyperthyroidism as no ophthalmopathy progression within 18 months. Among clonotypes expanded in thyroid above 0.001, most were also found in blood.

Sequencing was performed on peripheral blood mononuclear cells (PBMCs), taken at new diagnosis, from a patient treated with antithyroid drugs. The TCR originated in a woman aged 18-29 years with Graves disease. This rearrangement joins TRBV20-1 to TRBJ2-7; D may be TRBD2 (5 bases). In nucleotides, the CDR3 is TGCAGTGCTAGAGATCTCGGACTGCCTTGGGAGCAGTACTTC. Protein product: CSARDLGLPWEQYF.